These T cell receptor beta chains were read from a single sample in a study of beta chain features in type 1 diabetes. Generated by immunoSEQ multiplex PCR, the TCRdb table keeps only in-frame clones and is missing some. Here the sample spans 900,000 or so clones, about a sixth being singletons. The sequencing sample was made of naive CD4+ T cells from blood. These receptors originate from a woman under 30 in good health. The CDR3 runs from the conserved cysteine through the conserved F or W. The order of the fields is V gene, D gene, CDR3 length, clone size, J gene, CDR3 DNA, CDR3 protein. A D gene is named only where the DNA matches it firmly. Some rows mark clone size as missing; the rest say once, few, many or name a class of expanded clone.

>TRBV6-6|NA|14|few|TRBJ1-1
TGTGCCAGCAGTTACGAGACCCAGGGGACTGAAGCTTTCTTT
CASSYETQGTEAFF
>TRBV6-1|NA|12|once|TRBJ1-4
TGTGCCAGCCGAGAGAGGGGTGAAAAACTGTTTTTT
CASRERGEKLFF
>TRBV5-6|TRBD2|15|NA|TRBJ2-1
TGTGCCAGCAGCTTCCCTAGCGGGAGTAGTTCTGAGCAGTTCTTC
CASSFPSGSSSEQFF
>TRBV4-2|TRBD2|18|NA|TRBJ2-1
TGTGCCAGCAGCCAAGCTGGACTAGCACACCCAAGGGGCAATGAGCAGTTCTTC
CASSQAGLAHPRGNEQFF
>TRBV19|TRBD2|17|NA|TRBJ2-3
TGTGCCAGTAGTATTTCTTCTAGCGGGAGTATCACAGATACGCAGTATTTT
CASSISSSGSITDTQYF
>TRBV28|NA|13|few|TRBJ2-7
TGTGCCAGCAGTTTAGGGACCACCTACGAGCAGTACTTC
CASSLGTTYEQYF
>TRBV28|NA|13|few|TRBJ2-1
TGTGCCAGCATGCACCCAAACACGGCTGAGCAGTTCTTC
CASMHPNTAEQFF
>TRBV7-6|TRBD1|15|NA|TRBJ1-5
TGTGCCAGCAGCCTAGGGGGACAGGGCAATCAGCCCCAGCATTTT
CASSLGGQGNQPQHF
>TRBV7-8|NA|15|NA|TRBJ2-2
TGTGCCAGCAGCTTAGTACCTCCGGAGGGACGGGAGCTGTTTTTT
CASSLVPPEGRELFF
>TRBV28|NA|18|few|TRBJ2-4
TGTGCCAGCAGTTTCTTTCGGCAGGGAGTCCTAGCCAAAAACATTCAGTACTTC
CASSFFRQGVLAKNIQYF